This TCR beta chain emerged from a study of blood T cell repertoires in COVID-19. Study background: PBMCs, B-cell-depleted T cells, or T cells were the source of the cDNA or gDNA that made up the material.

CDR1 is SGHTA, CDR2 FQGNSA, per germline. There are 16 residues in the CDR3. Trimming took 7 bases from V and 1 from J; bases not matched to a gene: 9. Per the original methods: Reference gene primer amplification gave nucleated cell count estimates. Clones were sequenced by immunoSEQ multiplex PCR, and TCRdb holds only the in-frame ones, with some missing. D and trimming come from the DNA, and the V and J calls and clone size come from that table. This sample has roughly 230,000 clones, with around 83% found just once. This TCR was sampled from a man aged 40-55 years with active or convalescent COVID-19. The chain links TRBV7-2 to TRBJ1-1; 10 bases are shared with TRBD1. Sequencing was carried out using peripheral blood. The CDR3 here is CASNPSGQGRNTEAFF. CDR3 in DNA: TGTGCCAGCAATCCGTCGGGACAGGGGCGGAACACTGAAGCTTTCTTT.